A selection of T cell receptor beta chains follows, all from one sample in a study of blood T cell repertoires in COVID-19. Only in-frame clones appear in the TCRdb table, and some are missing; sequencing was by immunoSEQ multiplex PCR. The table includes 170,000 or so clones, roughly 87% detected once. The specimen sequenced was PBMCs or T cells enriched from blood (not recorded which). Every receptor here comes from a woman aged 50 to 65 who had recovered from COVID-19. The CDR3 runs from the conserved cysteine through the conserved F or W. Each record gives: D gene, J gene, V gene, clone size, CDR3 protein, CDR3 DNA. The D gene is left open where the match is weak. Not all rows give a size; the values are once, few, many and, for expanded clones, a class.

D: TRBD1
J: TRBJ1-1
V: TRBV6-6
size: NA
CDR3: CASSRGQGRGTEAFF
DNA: TGTGCCAGCAGTAGAGGACAGGGGCGGGGAACTGAAGCTTTCTTT

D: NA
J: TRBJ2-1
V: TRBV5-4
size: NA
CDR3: CASSLGEENEQFF
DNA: TGTGCCAGCAGCTTGGGAGAGGAGAATGAGCAGTTCTTC

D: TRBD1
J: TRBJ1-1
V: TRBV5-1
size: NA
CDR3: CASSQPGTGGTEAFF
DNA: TGCGCCAGCAGCCAACCCGGGACAGGGGGCACTGAAGCTTTCTTT

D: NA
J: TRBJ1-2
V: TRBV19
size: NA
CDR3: CASSLRGVYTF
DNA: TGTGCCAGTAGCCTAAGGGGTGTCTACACCTTC

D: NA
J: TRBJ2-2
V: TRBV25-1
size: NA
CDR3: CASSEGGGTGELFF
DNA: TGTGCCAGCAGTGAAGGGGGCGGCACCGGGGAGCTGTTTTTT

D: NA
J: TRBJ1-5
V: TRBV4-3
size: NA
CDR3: CASSQDLGRGNSNQPQHF
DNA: TGCGCCAGCAGCCAAGATTTGGGTCGGGGGAATAGCAATCAGCCCCAGCATTTT

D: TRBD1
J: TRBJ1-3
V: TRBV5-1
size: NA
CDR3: CASSLAGTGVGNTIYF
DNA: TGCGCCAGCAGCTTAGCCGGGACAGGGGTTGGAAACACCATATATTTT

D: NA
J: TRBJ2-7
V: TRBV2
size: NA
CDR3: CASSGQFSEQYF
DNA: TGTGCCAGTTCGGGTCAGTTCTCCGAGCAGTACTTC

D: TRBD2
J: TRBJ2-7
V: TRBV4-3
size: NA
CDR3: CASSQDRASGNF
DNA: TGCGCCAGCAGCCAAGATCGGGCTAGCGGGAACTTC

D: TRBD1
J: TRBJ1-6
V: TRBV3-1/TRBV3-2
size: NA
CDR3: CASSPVYGQGINSPLHF
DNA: TGTGCCAGCAGCCCCGTTTACGGACAGGGTATTAATTCACCCCTCCACTTT

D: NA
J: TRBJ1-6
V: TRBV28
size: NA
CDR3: CASSPGDPRSPLHF
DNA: TGTGCCAGCAGTCCAGGGGATCCTCGTTCACCCCTCCACTTT

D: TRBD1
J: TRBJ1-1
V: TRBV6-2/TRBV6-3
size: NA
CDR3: CASSRDRGLAFF
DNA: TGTGCCAGCAGCCGGGACAGGGGTTTGGCTTTCTTT

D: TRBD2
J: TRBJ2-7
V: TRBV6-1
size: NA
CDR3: CASSQSGTSTYEQYF
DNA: TGTGCCAGCAGTCAAAGCGGGACGTCTACCTACGAGCAGTACTTC

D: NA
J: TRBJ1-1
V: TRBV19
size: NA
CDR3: CASTSLRTGIETEAFF
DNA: TGTGCCAGTACTTCCCTCCGCACAGGTATAGAGACTGAAGCTTTCTTT

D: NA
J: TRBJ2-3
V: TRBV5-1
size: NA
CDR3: CASSLGAAPSSTQYF
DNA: TGCGCCAGCAGCTTGGGGGCTGCCCCCAGTTCGACGCAGTATTTT

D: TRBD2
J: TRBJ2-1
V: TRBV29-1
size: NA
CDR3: CSATSGTPPYNEQFF
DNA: TGCAGCGCGACTAGCGGGACCCCACCTTACAATGAGCAGTTCTTC

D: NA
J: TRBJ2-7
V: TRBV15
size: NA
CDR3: CATSREIASYEQYF
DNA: TGTGCCACCAGCAGAGAGATAGCATCCTACGAGCAGTACTTC

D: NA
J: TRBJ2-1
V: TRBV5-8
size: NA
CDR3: CASSPRGGFSYNEQFF
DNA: TGTGCCAGCAGCCCCCGAGGGGGATTCTCCTACAATGAGCAGTTCTTC

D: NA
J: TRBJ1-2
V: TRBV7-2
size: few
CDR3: CASSLVLVNYGYTF
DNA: TGTGCCAGCAGCTTAGTATTAGTTAACTATGGCTACACCTTC

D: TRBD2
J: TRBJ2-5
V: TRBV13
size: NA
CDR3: CASSTTTSGKETQYF
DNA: TGTGCCAGCAGCACTACGACTAGCGGGAAAGAGACCCAGTACTTC

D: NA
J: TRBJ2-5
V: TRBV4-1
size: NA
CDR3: CASSQGLRREETQYF
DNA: TGCGCCAGCAGCCAAGGACTCAGGAGGGAAGAGACCCAGTACTTC

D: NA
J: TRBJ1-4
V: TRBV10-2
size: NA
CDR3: CASSAGNNEKLFF
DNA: TGCGCCAGCAGCGCGGGAAATAATGAAAAACTGTTTTTT

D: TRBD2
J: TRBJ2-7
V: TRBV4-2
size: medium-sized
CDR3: CASSATGTSGGYEQYF
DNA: TGTGCCAGCAGCGCGACGGGGACTAGCGGGGGATACGAGCAGTACTTC

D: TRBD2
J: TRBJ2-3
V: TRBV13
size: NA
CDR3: CASSFPSGSTDTQYF
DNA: TGTGCCAGCAGCTTTCCTAGCGGGAGCACAGATACGCAGTATTTT

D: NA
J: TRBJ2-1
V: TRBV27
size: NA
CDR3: CASTTASYNEQFF
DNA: TGTGCCAGCACTACAGCCTCCTACAATGAGCAGTTCTTC

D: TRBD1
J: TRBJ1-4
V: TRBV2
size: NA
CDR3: CASRYRGLNEKLFF
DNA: TGTGCCAGCAGATACAGGGGTCTGAATGAAAAACTGTTTTTT

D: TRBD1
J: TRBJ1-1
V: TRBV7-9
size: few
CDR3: CASSPGGLNTEAFF
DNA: TGTGCCAGCAGCCCAGGGGGCCTAAACACTGAAGCTTTCTTT

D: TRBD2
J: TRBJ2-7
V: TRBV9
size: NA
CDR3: CASSVEGASGRAYEQYF
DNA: TGTGCCAGCAGCGTAGAAGGAGCTAGCGGGAGGGCCTACGAGCAGTACTTC

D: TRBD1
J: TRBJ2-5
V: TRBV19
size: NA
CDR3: CATGTRGPQETQYF
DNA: TGTGCCACCGGTACGAGGGGGCCCCAAGAGACCCAGTACTTC

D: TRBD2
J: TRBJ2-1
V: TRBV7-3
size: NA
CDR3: CASGAGGPSSYNEQFF
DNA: TGTGCCAGCGGAGCGGGAGGGCCCAGCTCCTACAATGAGCAGTTCTTC

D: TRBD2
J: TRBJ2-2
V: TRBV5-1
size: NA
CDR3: CASSLGGLAGASGELFF
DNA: TGCGCCAGCAGCTTAGGGGGACTAGCGGGAGCCTCCGGGGAGCTGTTTTTT

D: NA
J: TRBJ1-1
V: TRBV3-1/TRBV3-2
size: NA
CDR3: CASSQIASEAFF
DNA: TGTGCCAGCAGCCAAATAGCGAGTGAAGCTTTCTTT

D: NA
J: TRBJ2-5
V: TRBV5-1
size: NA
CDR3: CASSLRGGETQYF
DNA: TGCGCCAGCAGCTTACGAGGGGGAGAGACCCAGTACTTC

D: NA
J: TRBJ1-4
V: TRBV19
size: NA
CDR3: CASSINGEGTNEKLFF
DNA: TGTGCCAGTAGTATAAACGGGGAGGGAACTAATGAAAAACTGTTTTTT

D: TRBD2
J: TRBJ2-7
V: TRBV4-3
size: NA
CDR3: CASSQDTSDSYEQYF
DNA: TGCGCCAGCAGCCAAGATACTAGCGACTCCTACGAGCAGTACTTC

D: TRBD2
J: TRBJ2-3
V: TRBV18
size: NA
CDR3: CASSTRASGSTDTQYF
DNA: TGTGCCAGCTCAACAAGGGCTAGCGGTAGCACAGATACGCAGTATTTT

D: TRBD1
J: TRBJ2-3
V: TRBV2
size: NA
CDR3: CASSPDRTSTDTQYF
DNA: TGTGCCAGCAGTCCGGACAGGACTAGCACAGATACGCAGTATTTT

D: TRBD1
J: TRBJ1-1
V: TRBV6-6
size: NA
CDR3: CASSLTGVVTEAFF
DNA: TGTGCCAGCAGCTTAACAGGGGTAGTCACTGAAGCTTTCTTT

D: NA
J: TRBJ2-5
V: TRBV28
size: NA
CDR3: CASSIYRAGQETQYF
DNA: TGTGCCAGCAGCATTTACAGGGCGGGCCAAGAGACCCAGTACTTC

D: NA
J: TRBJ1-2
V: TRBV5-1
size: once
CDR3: CASSLGVVASLGYTF
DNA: TGCGCCAGCAGCTTGGGAGTGGTCGCCTCGCTTGGCTACACCTTC

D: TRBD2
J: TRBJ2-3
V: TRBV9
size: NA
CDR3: CASSVSGRATDTQYF
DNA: TGTGCCAGCAGCGTCAGCGGGAGGGCCACAGATACGCAGTATTTT

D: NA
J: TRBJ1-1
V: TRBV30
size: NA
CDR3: CAWSATGLRGAFF
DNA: TGTGCCTGGAGTGCTACAGGACTGAGGGGGGCTTTCTTT

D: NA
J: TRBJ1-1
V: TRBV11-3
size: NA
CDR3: CASSPYLGGYSDGEAFF
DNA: TGTGCCAGCAGCCCGTACCTTGGGGGGTACAGTGACGGAGAAGCTTTCTTT

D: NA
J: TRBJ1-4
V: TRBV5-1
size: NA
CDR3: CASRRDITTNEKLFF
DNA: TGCGCCAGCAGGAGGGACATTACAACTAATGAAAAACTGTTTTTT

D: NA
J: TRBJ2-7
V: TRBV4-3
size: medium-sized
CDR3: CASSQNREGYYEQYF
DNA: TGCGCCAGCAGCCAGAACAGGGAGGGTTACTACGAGCAGTACTTC

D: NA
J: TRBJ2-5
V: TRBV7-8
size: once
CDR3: CASSLGSGRGYQETQYF
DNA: TGTGCCAGCAGCTTAGGGTCCGGACGAGGGTACCAAGAGACCCAGTACTTC

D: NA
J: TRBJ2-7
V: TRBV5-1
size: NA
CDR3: CASSLGGQQYF
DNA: TGCGCCAGCAGCTTGGGGGGGCAGCAGTACTTC

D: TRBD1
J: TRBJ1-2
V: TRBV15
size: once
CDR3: CATSRDLGGGDRGRGYTF
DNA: TGTGCCACCAGCAGAGATCTAGGCGGGGGGGACAGGGGTAGAGGCTACACCTTC

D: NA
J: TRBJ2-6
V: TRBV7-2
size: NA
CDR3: CASSFGPGHQSSGANVLTF
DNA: TGTGCCAGCAGCTTTGGTCCGGGACACCAGTCCTCTGGGGCCAACGTCCTGACTTTC

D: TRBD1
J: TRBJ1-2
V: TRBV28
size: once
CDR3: CASSFDRGRWGYTF
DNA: TGTGCCAGCAGTTTCGACAGGGGGCGTTGGGGCTACACCTTC

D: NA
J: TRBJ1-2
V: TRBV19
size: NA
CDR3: CASEGTGLYGYTF
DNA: TGTGCCAGCGAAGGGACGGGACTCTATGGCTACACCTTC

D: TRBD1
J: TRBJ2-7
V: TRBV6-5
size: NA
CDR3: CASSYRPGTGTLEQYF
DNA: TGTGCCAGCAGTTACCGGCCCGGGACAGGGACGCTCGAGCAGTACTTC

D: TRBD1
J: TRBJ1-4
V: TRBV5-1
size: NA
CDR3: CASSDVAGTGGTTNEKLFF
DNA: TGCGCCAGCAGTGACGTAGCCGGGACAGGTGGAACAACTAATGAAAAACTGTTTTTT

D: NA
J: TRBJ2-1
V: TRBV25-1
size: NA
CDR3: CASTRNNEQFF
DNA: TGTGCCAGCACCAGGAACAATGAGCAGTTCTTC

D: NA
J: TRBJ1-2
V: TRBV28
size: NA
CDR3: CASSSGWYGYGYTF
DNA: TGTGCCAGCAGTTCCGGGTGGTATGGCTATGGCTACACCTTC

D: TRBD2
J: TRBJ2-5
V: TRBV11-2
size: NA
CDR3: CASSPGGGETQYF
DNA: TGTGCCAGCAGCCCCGGGGGGGGTGAGACCCAGTACTTC

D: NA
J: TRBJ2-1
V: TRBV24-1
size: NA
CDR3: CATSAPLSNEQFF
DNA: TGTGCCACCAGTGCCCCTTTGAGCAATGAGCAGTTCTTC

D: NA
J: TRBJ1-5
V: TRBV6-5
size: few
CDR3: CASSSRGGSNQPQHF
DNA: TGTGCCAGCAGTAGTCGGGGGGGTAGTAATCAGCCCCAGCATTTT

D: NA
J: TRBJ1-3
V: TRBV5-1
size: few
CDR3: CASSSGRLADSGNTIYF
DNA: TGCGCCAGCAGCTCGGGTCGATTAGCAGACTCTGGAAACACCATATATTTT